This is a list of T cell receptor beta chains from one sample in a study of T cells in Graves' hyperthyroidism and ophthalmopathy. TCRdb ran MiXCR on the multiplex PCR reads and lists one entry per CDR3 protein. Seen here are about 300,000 distinct CDR3 sequences, 13% observed once, and the top ten hold 6% to 8%. The sample taken for sequencing was blood. These receptors originate from a woman aged 30 to 39 with Graves' hyperthyroidism that later progressed to Graves' ophthalmopathy. The conserved cysteine and the conserved F or W are not part of the CDR3 here. Each record gives: clone size, V gene, J gene, CDR3 protein. A clone size is listed for some rows: how often the clone was seen (once, few, many), or a class if it is expanded.

many	TRBV2	TRBJ2-1	ASPGTSADNEQF
many	TRBV7-9	TRBJ2-7	ASSSPPDRVYEQY
many	TRBV18	TRBJ2-2	ASSPRDTGELF
NA	TRBV7-9	TRBJ2-3	ASSLNRGLIDTQY
NA	TRBV5-4	TRBJ2-1	ASSSPAGFSYNEQF
many	TRBV7-3	TRBJ2-3	ASSEGLAGEESDTQY
many	TRBV5-1	TRBJ2-7	ASSLGGRNYEQY
many	TRBV6-1	TRBJ1-2	ASTRPDRSNYGYT
few	TRBV14	TRBJ2-1	ASSHSRGAPMVNEQF
many	TRBV2	TRBJ2-7	ASSTGQGASYEQY
NA	TRBV4-2	TRBJ2-1	ASSRSRLDNEQF
few	TRBV5-1	TRBJ2-7	ASSLPYGQDIYEQY
NA	TRBV20-1	TRBJ2-7	SARITDRRSSYEQY
many	TRBV10-3	TRBJ1-5	AISPGQENQPQH
many	TRBV11-2	TRBJ2-7	ASSFGSTYEQY
many	TRBV7-2	TRBJ2-3	ASSPQPGNTDTQY
many	TRBV28	TRBJ1-2	ASSLVAQGDRTLQILTNYGYT
many	TRBV6-2/TRBV6-3	TRBJ1-2	ASSYFEQDGYT
many	TRBV7-2	TRBJ2-5	ASSLAGGWGETQY
many	TRBV29-1	TRBJ1-1	SVEDVRENTEAF
many	TRBV28	TRBJ2-1	ASSLVAWTHNEQF
NA	TRBV7-7	TRBJ2-5	ASSSGAEETQY
NA	TRBV7-9	TRBJ2-1	ASSLREKQGDEQF
many	TRBV6-6	TRBJ1-6	ASSYAVPANSPLH
many	TRBV7-2	TRBJ2-3	ASSPGGGSTDTQY
many	TRBV2	TRBJ2-7	ASRGGTSGLVGEQY
NA	TRBV27	TRBJ1-6	ASSKTGLGNSPLD
many	TRBV7-8	TRBJ2-5	ASRKGNGQETQY
NA	TRBV7-2	TRBJ2-1	ASRSGRALANEQF
NA	TRBV11-2	TRBJ2-1	ASSLRRGGPGNEQF
many	TRBV28	TRBJ1-1	ASTLGGVNTEAF
many	TRBV10-3	TRBJ2-3	AISVGRGLKDTQY
many	TRBV15	TRBJ1-5	ATSRERQGSNQPQH
few	TRBV10-3	TRBJ1-1	ATLRGGSDTEAF
many	TRBV6-2/TRBV6-3	TRBJ2-7	ASSYRSGGEQY
many	TRBV7-2	TRBJ1-2	ASSQDRAKYDGYT
few	TRBV6-1	TRBJ2-3	ASSPRDRGPGTDTQY
many	TRBV7-6	TRBJ2-1	ASSLRGGGSSYNEQF
many	TRBV19	TRBJ1-1	ASRAKTEAF
many	TRBV18	TRBJ1-2	ASSQGAVLGYT
many	TRBV2	TRBJ2-5	ASSGSGVGSVETQY
many	TRBV28	TRBJ2-1	ASSFLAATSGNSNEQF
NA	TRBV6-2/TRBV6-3	TRBJ2-7	ASSLFPAGGNEQY
many	TRBV7-8	TRBJ2-7	ASSFLRGTGGHEQY
few	TRBV19	TRBJ2-1	ASSILAGSGSYNEQF
many	TRBV30	TRBJ2-3	AWSRGPKDTQY
NA	TRBV15	TRBJ1-4	ATSRGEGEKLF
NA	TRBV5-1	TRBJ2-3	ASSLEKRTDTQY